The 10 T cell receptor beta chains below come from one sample, sequenced in a study of T cells after yellow fever vaccination. MiXCR was run by TCRdb on the 5' RACE reads, yielding one entry per CDR3 protein. The sample carries 250,000 or so distinct CDR3 sequences, less than 9% recorded once. Sequences were derived from CD4+ T cells sorted from PBMCs, sampled 15 days after the yellow fever booster vaccination. These receptors all come from a man aged 25-40 years who received the YFV17D yellow fever vaccine.

This clonotype was counted only a few times. The chain combines TRBV18 with TRBJ1-2; possibly TRBD1 for D (5 bases). With 2 bases removed from V and 5 bases from J, the gap between germline ends came to 18 bases. The CDR3 length is 16 residues. Germline V gene sequence: CDR1 KGHSH, CDR2 LQKENI. The CDR3 DNA is TGTGCCAGCTCACCAAGCCGGGACGGAGGACTGTATGGCTACACCTTC. Its translation is CASSPSRDGGLYGYTF.

This clonotype was seen more than once but under ten times. The junction does not match germline at one end; this may be a read error. The chain has TRBV4-1 and TRBJ2-1; unclear D gene. This CDR3 comprises 14 residues. Germline V gene sequence: CDR1 MGHRA, CDR2 YSYEKL. The CDR3 loop reads CASSKDSRGNEQFF. The CDR3 coding sequence is TGCGCCAGCAGCAAAGACTCCCGAGGCAATGAGCAGTTCTTC.

This clonotype was seen at least ten times. This chain uses TRBV12-3 or TRBV12-4 with TRBJ2-3; D may correspond to TRBD1 or TRBD2 (5 bases each). The CDR3 has 13 amino acids. V lost 5 bases to trimming and J lost 11 bases, with 17 bases between them. The CDR3 DNA reads TGTGCCAGCAGTACCCGCTCCGGGACCGTGCAGTATTTT. This encodes CASSTRSGTVQYF.

This clonotype has ten or more counts. V and J are TRBV5-1 and TRBJ1-2, with D unresolved. Between the trimmed V and J ends, which lost 0 bases and 8 bases, there was a span of 11 bases. The CDR3 has 13 amino acids. Germline V lookup: CDR1 SGHRS, CDR2 YFSETQ. The CDR3 DNA reads as TGCGCCAGCAGCTTGGTTGGGAGTGAGGGCTACACCTTC. Its translation: CASSLVGSEGYTF.

Many counts were recorded for this clonotype. The chain joins TRBV4-3 to TRBJ2-5; perhaps TRBD2 as D (5 bases). This CDR3 contains 15 residues. With 3 bases removed from V and 5 bases from J, the gap between germline ends came to 16 bases. Germline assignment: CDR1 LGHNA and CDR2 YSLEER. CDR3 sequence (DNA): TGCGCCAGCAGCCAGGGAACGGGAAGGCGGGAGACCCAGTACTTC. As protein: CASSQGTGRRETQYF.

CDR3 loop: CASTAQGQETQYF. CDR3 DNA sequence: TGTGCCAGTACCGCTCAGGGCCAAGAGACCCAGTACTTC. V usage is TRBV19 and J usage is TRBJ2-5; TRBD1 might be the D (5 bases). Per the germline V gene, CDR1 is LNHDA and CDR2 is SQIVND (reference sequence). The CDR3 is 13 residues long. Deletions cut 7 bases from V and 1 base from J, with 10 bases between.

This clonotype was picked up many times. V usage is TRBV10-3 and J usage is TRBJ2-1, with 11 positions matching TRBD2. V trimming: 4 bases; J trimming: 3 bases; junction bases outside the gene matches: 8. In germline, CDR1 is ENHRY, CDR2 SYGVKD. The CDR3 spans 17 residues. The CDR3 DNA sequence: TGTGCCATCAGTGGTCTAGCGGGAGGTCGAGACTACAATGAGCAGTTCTTC. Encoded protein: CAISGLAGGRDYNEQFF.

CDR3 region: CASSQLSLTKGYTF. CDR3 sequence (DNA): TGTGCCAGCAGCCAATTAAGCCTGACGAAGGGCTACACCTTC. The gene calls are TRBV14 and TRBJ1-2; no clear D gene. This CDR3 spans 14 amino acids. In germline, CDR1 is SGHDN, CDR2 FVKESK. The ends were cut back, 2 bases at V and 8 bases at J, with 15 bases in the middle.

This clonotype was seen only a few times. The rearrangement joins TRBV3-1 to TRBJ2-3, with 9 bases fitting TRBD1. Germline V gene sequence: CDR1 LGHDT, CDR2 YNNKEL (reference sequence). The CDR3 sequence is 15 residues long. J was trimmed by 4 bases and V by 8 bases; bases with no gene match: 10. The CDR3 region is CASRWTGEAADTQYF. As DNA, the CDR3 is TGTGCCAGCCGTTGGACAGGGGAAGCGGCAGATACGCAGTATTTT.

The table lists this clonotype with a few counts. The chain recombines TRBV28 with TRBJ2-1; tentative D call: TRBD1 (5 bases). V was pared by 6 bases and J by 2 bases, with 11 bases between. The CDR3 has 14 amino acids. Germline V lookup: CDR1 MDHEN, CDR2 SYDVKM. The CDR3 loop is CASRPPGPYNEQFF. Written as DNA, the CDR3 is TGTGCCAGCAGGCCCCCAGGGCCCTACAATGAGCAGTTCTTC.